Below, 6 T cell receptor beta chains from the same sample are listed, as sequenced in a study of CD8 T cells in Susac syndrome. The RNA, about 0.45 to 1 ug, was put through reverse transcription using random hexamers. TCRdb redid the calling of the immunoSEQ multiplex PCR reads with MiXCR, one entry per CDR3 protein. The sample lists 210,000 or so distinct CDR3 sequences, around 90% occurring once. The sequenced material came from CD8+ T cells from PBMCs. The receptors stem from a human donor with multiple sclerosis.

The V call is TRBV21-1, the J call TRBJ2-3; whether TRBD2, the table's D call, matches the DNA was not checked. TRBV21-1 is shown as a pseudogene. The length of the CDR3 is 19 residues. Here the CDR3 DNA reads TGTGCCAGCAGCAAAGAAGTCCGGGTAAGCAGGACCGTCGCAGATACGCAGTATTTT. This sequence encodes CASSKEVRVSRTVADTQYF.

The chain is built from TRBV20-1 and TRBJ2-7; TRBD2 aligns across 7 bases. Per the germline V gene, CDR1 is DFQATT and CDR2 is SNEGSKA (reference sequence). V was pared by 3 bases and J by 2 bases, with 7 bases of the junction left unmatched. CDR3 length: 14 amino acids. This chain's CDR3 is CSASKNLAAYEQYF. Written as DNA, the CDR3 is TGCAGTGCTAGCAAAAATCTAGCGGCCTACGAGCAGTACTTC.

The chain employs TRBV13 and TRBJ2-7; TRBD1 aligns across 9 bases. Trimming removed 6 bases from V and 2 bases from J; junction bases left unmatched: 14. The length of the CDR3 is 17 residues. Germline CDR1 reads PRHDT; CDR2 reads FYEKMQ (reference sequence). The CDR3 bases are TGTGCCAGCAGTTTTAGCACAGCCGGGACAGGGACCTACGAGCAGTACTTC. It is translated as CASSFSTAGTGTYEQYF.

The CDR3 loop reads CASSQDYPGTGRRFF. The CDR3, as DNA: TGTGCCAGCAGCCAGGATTACCCCGGGACAGGGAGGCGATTCTTC. V is TRBV4-2 and J is TRBJ2-1, with TRBD1 matching 9 bases. This CDR3 contains 15 residues. From germline, CDR1 is LGHNA and CDR2 YNFKEQ. V shed 3 bases and J 16 bases; nucleotides not matched to a gene: 16.

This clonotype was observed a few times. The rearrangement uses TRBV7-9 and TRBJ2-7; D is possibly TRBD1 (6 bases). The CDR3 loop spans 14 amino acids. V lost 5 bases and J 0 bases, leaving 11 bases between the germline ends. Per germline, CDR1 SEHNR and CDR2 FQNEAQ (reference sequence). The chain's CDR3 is CASSTGFSSYEQYF. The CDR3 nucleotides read TGTGCCAGCAGCACAGGGTTTAGCTCCTACGAGCAGTACTTC.

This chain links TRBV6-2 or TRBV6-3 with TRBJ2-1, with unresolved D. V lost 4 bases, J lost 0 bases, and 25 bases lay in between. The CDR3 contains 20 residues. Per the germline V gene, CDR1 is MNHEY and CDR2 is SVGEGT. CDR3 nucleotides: TGTGCCAGCAGTTCCCTTTTTGTGCACCCATCCTTAAGCTCCTACAATGAGCAGTTCTTC. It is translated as CASSSLFVHPSLSSYNEQFF.